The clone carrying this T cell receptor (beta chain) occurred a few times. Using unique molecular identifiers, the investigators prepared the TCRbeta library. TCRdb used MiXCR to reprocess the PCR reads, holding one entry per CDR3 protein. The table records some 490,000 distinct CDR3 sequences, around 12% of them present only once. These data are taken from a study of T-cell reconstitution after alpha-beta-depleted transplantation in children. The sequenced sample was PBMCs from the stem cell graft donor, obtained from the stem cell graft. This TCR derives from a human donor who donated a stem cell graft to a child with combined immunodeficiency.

The CDR3 loop is CSARKSGLASDTQYF. The CDR3 DNA is TGCAGTGCTAGAAAATCGGGACTAGCGTCCGATACGCAGTATTTT. The chain combines TRBV20-1 with TRBJ2-3; 10 bases align to TRBD2. V dropped 2 bases and J dropped 6; count of bases not matched to a gene: 8. CDR1 and CDR2 from the germline V gene are DFQATT and SNEGSKA (reference sequence). This CDR3 has 15 amino acids.